This TCR beta chain stems from a study of human T cells and chemical hapten exposure (dated by TCRdb to the early 2020s). Regarding the study in general: For sensitization, 2% DPC in acetone was applied to an approximately 2 cm by approximately 2 cm area of upper inner arm skin. Weekly therapeutic DPC doses were additionally applied to the scalp of patients throughout the roughly 23-week study period. Patch testing was performed on the upper back with Finn chambers containing 0.01% DPC, and the patch tests were scored after 6 days according to International Contact Dermatitis Research Group standards. Most of the patients in the cohort were female, and the cohort covered alopecia areata with under or over 50% scalp involvement, alopecia totalis and alopecia universalis. The libraries were sequenced as a pool, and the TCR yield per sample differed mostly because of small variations in library volumes within the pool. In alopecia patients, the study followed how the peripheral blood TCR repertoire changed in vivo over primary and secondary sensitization to diphenylcyclopropenone (DPC), a hapten. Blood was sampled from patients pre-sensitization (week 0) and at 2, 6 and about 24 weeks after DPC sensitization. For TCR sequencing, blood came from twenty-nine alopecia patients at anywhere from one to four time points (pre-sensitization, 2, 6 and 24 weeks). General findings and caveats noted by the study authors: Because every patient had alopecia, a presumed autoimmune disease, the patients' immune response might differ from that of healthy individuals. Repeated subsampling changed both the strength of the expansion versus patch-test correlation and the threshold at which that correlation became significant. DPC sensitization did not change how many TCRs were above 1 in 1000 frequency, and no evidence was found of alterations in global repertoire structure. Compared with pre-sensitization or healthy control sets, expanded TCRs formed significantly more large CDR3 similarity clusters, which is consistent with antigen-driven responses. Patch test score correlated positively with the number of PT1 expanded TCRs, reaching significance at thresholds 8, 16 and 32 but not at 4.

Interpreted using the paper, the time point label stands for: patch test 3, about 24 weeks after DPC sensitization. In light of the paper, this sample's treatment or condition label describes: therapeutic diphenylcyclopropenone sensitization with weekly scalp DPC. Blood at each patch-test visit was drawn before the patch test was applied. To be eligible, patients had to be aged 18 to 70, diagnosed with alopecia and judged suitable for DPC therapy, while pregnant patients were excluded. Total RNA was extracted from unfractionated whole blood collected in Tempus Blood RNA tubes. The table lists this clonotype with many counts. The specificity of this receptor is unknown. Base qualities are not recorded, but no much larger clone differs from it by a single base. From the cysteine up to the phenylalanine, the CDR3 has a length of 15 residues. The sequence is cut down to CDR3 DNA, 45 bases in frame from base 1. V is cut by 6 bases and J by 10 bases, and the space between the germline ends is 25 bases. CDR1 and CDR2, looked up from the germline V gene, are SQVTM and ANQGSEA.

Libraries came from RACE. Reads for this sample came from a NextSeq 500. During library preparation, unique molecular identifiers were attached to individual cDNA molecules so that TCRs could be counted in a quantitative, reproducible way. From each blood RNA sample, both TCR alpha and TCR beta chains were sequenced. As for the authors' bioinformatics: A median of approximately 96,000 TCRs per sample was observed, with a range of roughly 20,000 to 700,000. The Decombinator software suite was used to annotate V, J and CDR3 in the TCR reads. To make PS versus PT1 abundance plots, every sample was subsampled to the same number of TCRs (28,000). Expanded TCRs were defined as absent before sensitization and observed at least eight times at the 2-week time point. TCRdb redid the processing of the public reads, applying fastp at Q25 and MiXCR, and retained in-frame beta chains. Duplicate CDR3 protein sequences are folded into a single record with the most common DNA and genes. It is TCRdb's table, rather than the study itself, that gives the V and J calls and clone size. The sample table lists roughly 89,000 distinct CDR3 sequences, roughly 10% of them with a count of one. The ten largest make up 1% to 1.2% of the sample.

The rearrangement joined TRBV29-1 to TRBJ2-1; the D gene is perhaps TRBD1, from 6 matching bases. The TCR originated in a woman in her twenties or thirties with alopecia areata. Some clones in this sample may be carry-over from other donors' samples. The sample in question was whole blood, obtained in connection with sensitization to the hapten diphenylcyclopropenone (DPC). The nucleotide sequence reads as follows: TGCAGCGTCAAAGGCCCCTACGTTGGGGGCCGCGAGCAGTTCTTC. This encodes CSVKGPYVGGREQFF.